Below, one T cell receptor (beta chain) is given with its context. Its target is unknown. Clones were sequenced by immunoSEQ multiplex PCR, and TCRdb holds only the in-frame ones, with some missing. The profile shows about 16,000 clones, about 88% of them singletons. This sample stems from a study of T cells in localized non-small cell lung cancer. Study-level results: Among the tissues sampled, uninvolved adjacent lung had the highest T cell clonality, above tumor. Without multi-region sequencing, intratumor heterogeneity could not be excluded. Out of the top 100 tumor clones, a median around 60 were seen in adjacent lung. Density of T cells in blood, when higher, went with longer overall survival.

The CDR3 is 14 amino acids. The V end lost 5 bases, the J end lost 5 bases, and 13 bases lay between the germline ends. Germline V gene data show CDR1 as GTSNPN and CDR2 as SVGIG (reference sequence). The rearrangement joins TRBV30 to TRBJ1-6, with a tentative D call TRBD1 (6 bases). The source material was peripheral blood, sampled before any cancer treatment. The clonotype was recovered from a female donor aged 60 or older with stage III squamous cell lung carcinoma. CDR3 in DNA: TGTGCCTGGGACCGAGGACAGAATAATTCACCCCTCCACTTT. Its translation is CAWDRGQNNSPLHF.